This T cell receptor beta chain was recovered during a study of T cells in Graves' hyperthyroidism and ophthalmopathy. The CDR3 sequence is 13 residues long. Germline CDR1 reads MDHEN; CDR2 reads SYDVKM. The V end was cut by 3 bases, the J end by 6 bases, with 11 bases between. This clonotype occurred a few times. Amplified regions were TCR beta CDR3 sequences from RNA transcripts. First-round RT-PCR targeting the TCR CDR3 was performed with the HTBI primer set. TCRdb passed the multiplex PCR reads through MiXCR, listing each CDR3 protein once. This table holds a few hundred thousand distinct CDR3 sequences, under 15% found once.

The genes are TRBV28 and TRBJ1-1; D is perhaps TRBD1 (6 bases). The sequencing sample was made of blood. The receptor comes from a woman in her twenties or thirties with Graves' hyperthyroidism. CDR3 protein: CASSFQGWPEAFF. The CDR3 bases are TGTGCCAGCAGTTTCCAGGGGTGGCCTGAAGCTTTCTTT.